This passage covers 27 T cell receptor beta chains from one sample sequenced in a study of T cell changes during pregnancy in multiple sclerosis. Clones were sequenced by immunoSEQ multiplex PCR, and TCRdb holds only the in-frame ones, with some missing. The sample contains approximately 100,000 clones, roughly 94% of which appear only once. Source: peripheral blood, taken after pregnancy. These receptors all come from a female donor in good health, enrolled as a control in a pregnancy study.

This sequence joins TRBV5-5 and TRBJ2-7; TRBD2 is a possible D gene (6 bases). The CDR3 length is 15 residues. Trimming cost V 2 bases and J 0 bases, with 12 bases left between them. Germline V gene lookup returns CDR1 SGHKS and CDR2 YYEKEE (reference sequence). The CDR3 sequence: CASSFGGHYSYEQYF. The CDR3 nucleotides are TGTGCCAGCAGCTTCGGAGGGCACTACTCCTACGAGCAGTACTTC.

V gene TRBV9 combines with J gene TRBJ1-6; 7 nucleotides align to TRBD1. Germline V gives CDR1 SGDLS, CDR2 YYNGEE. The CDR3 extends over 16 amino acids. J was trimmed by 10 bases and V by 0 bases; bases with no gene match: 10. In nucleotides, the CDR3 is TGTGCCAGCAGCGTAGCGATTGAGGGGGCTAACTCACCCCTCCACTTT. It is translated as CASSVAIEGANSPLHF.

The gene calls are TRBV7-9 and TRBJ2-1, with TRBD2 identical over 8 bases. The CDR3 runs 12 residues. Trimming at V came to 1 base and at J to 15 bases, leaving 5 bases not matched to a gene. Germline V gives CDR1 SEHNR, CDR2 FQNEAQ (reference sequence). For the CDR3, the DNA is TGTGCCAGCAGCTTAGAGGGTAGCGGGGCGTTCTTC. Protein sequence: CASSLEGSGAFF. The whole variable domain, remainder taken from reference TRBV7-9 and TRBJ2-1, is DTGVSQNPRHKITKRGQNVTFRCDPISEHNRLYWYRQTLGQGPEFLTYFQNEAQLEKSRLLSDRFSAERPKGSFSTLEIQRTEQGDSAMYLCASSLEGSGAFFGPGTRLTVL.

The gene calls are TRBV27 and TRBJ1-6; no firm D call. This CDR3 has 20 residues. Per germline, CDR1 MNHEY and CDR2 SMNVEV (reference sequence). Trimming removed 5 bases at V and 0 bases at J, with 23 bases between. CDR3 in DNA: TGTGCCAGCAGTCTACCGACAAGAAGCCGCTTTGGCTCCTATAATTCACCCCTCCACTTT. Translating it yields CASSLPTRSRFGSYNSPLHF.

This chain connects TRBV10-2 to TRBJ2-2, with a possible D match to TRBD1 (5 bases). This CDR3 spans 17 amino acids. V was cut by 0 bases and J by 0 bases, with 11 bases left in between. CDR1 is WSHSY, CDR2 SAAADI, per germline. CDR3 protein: CASSESTSRANTGELFF. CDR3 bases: TGCGCCAGCAGTGAGTCGACAAGCAGGGCGAACACCGGGGAGCTGTTTTTT.

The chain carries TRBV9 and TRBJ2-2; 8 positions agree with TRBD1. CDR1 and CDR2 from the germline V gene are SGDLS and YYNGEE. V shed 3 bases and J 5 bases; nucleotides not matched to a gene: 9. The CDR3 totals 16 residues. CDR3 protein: CASSAPGQGLTGELFF. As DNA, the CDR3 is TGTGCCAGCAGCGCACCCGGACAGGGATTAACCGGGGAGCTGTTTTTT.

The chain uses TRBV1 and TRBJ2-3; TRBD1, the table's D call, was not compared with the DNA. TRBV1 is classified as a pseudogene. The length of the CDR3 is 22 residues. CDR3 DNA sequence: TGCACCAGCAGCCAAGATCGCTTAGTTGGACAGCGTCTCCCCTCAGGCCCAGATACGCAGTATTTT. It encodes CTSSQDRLVGQRLPSGPDTQYF.

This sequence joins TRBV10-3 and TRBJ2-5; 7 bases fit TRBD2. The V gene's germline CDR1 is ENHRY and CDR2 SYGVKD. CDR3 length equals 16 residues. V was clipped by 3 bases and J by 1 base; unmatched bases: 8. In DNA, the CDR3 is TGTGCCATCAGTGATGCGGGAGCTTCGCGCCAAGAGACCCAGTACTTC. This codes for CAISDAGASRQETQYF.

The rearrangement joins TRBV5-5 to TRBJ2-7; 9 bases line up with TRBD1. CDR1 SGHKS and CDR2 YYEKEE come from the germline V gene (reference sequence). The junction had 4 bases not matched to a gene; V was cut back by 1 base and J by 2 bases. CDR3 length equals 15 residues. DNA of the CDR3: TGTGCCAGCAGCTTGTCGGGACAGGGAGCCTACGAGCAGTACTTC. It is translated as CASSLSGQGAYEQYF.

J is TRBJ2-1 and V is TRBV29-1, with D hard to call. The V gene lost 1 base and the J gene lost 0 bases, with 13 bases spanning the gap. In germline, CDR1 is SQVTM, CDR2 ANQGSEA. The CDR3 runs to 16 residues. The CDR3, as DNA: TGCAGCGTTGAAGGGTTGGCTGAGGTCTCCTACAATGAGCAGTTCTTC. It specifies CSVEGLAEVSYNEQFF.

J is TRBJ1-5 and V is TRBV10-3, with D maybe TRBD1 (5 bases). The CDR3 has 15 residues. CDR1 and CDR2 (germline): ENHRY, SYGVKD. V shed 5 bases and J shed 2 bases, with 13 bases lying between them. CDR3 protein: CAISRDSLGNQPQHF. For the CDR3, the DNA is TGTGCCATCAGTAGAGACAGCCTTGGCAATCAGCCCCAGCATTTT.

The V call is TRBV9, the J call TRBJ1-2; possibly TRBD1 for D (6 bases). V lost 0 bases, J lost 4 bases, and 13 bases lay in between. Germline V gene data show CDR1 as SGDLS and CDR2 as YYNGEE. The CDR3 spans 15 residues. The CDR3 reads CASSVATEGGYGYTF. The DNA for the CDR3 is TGTGCCAGCAGCGTAGCTACTGAAGGGGGCTATGGCTACACCTTC.

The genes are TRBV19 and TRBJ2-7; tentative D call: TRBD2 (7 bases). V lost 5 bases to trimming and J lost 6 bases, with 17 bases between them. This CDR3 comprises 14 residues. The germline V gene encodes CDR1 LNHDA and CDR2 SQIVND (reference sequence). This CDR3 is CASSVRGAAVEQYF. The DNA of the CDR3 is TGTGCCAGTAGTGTACGGGGGGCCGCAGTCGAGCAGTACTTC.

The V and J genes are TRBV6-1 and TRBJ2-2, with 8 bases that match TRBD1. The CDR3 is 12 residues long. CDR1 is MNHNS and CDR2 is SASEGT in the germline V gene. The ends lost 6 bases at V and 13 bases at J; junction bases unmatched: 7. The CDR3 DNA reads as TGTGCCAGCAGCAAGGACAGGGCCGGGCTGTTTTTT. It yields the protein CASSKDRAGLFF.

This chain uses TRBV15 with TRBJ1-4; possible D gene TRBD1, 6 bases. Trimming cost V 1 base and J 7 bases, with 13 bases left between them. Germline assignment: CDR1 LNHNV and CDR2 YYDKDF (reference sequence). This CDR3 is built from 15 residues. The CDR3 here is CATSRGYREGEKLFF. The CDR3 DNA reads TGTGCCACCAGCAGAGGCTACAGGGAGGGTGAAAAACTGTTTTTT.

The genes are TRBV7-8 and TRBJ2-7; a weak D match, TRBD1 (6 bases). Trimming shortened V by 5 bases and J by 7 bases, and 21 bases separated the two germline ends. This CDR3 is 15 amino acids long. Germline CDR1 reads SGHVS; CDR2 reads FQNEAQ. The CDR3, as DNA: TGTGCCAGCAGCCTCCGGGACACAGATTCGGGTGAGCAGTACTTC. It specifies CASSLRDTDSGEQYF. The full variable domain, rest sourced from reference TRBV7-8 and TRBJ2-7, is GAGVSQSPRYKVAKRGQDVALRCDPISGHVSLFWYQQALGQGPEFLTYFQNEAQLDKSGLPSDRFFAERPEGSVSTLKIQRTQQEDSAVYLCASSLRDTDSGEQYFGPGTRLTVT.

The CDR3 is CASSLGLAGGLQETQYF. The CDR3 bases are TGTGCCAGCAGCCTCGGACTAGCGGGGGGGCTCCAAGAGACCCAGTACTTC. V is TRBV9 and J is TRBJ2-5; TRBD2 aligns across 15 bases. Trimming removed 4 bases from V and 1 base from J; junction bases left unmatched: 5. Germline V gives CDR1 SGDLS, CDR2 YYNGEE. The CDR3 has 17 residues.

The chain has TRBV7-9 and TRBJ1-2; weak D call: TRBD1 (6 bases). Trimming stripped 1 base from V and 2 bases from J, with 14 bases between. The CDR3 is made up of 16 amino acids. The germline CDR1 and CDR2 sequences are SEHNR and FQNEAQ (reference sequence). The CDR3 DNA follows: TGTGCCAGCAGCTTAGGATGGGGGGGCGCGAACTATGGCTACACCTTC. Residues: CASSLGWGGANYGYTF.

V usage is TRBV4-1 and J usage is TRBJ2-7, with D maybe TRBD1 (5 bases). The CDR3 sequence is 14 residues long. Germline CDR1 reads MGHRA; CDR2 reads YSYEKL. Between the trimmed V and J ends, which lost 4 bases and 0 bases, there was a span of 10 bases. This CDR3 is CASSPVGRSYEQYF. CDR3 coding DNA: TGCGCCAGCAGCCCAGTGGGGCGCTCCTACGAGCAGTACTTC.

The CDR3 nucleotides read TGTGCCAGCAGTGCCCTGGGCGGGGGGCCAGAGACCCAGTACTTC. As protein: CASSALGGGPETQYF. The chain combines TRBV6-1 with TRBJ2-5, with 8 positions matching TRBD2. CDR1 MNHNS and CDR2 SASEGT come from the germline V gene. Trimming removed 4 bases from V and 4 bases from J; junction bases left unmatched: 8. The CDR3 sequence is 15 residues long.

CDR3 region: CSVKKQLTYGYTF. The CDR3, as DNA: TGCAGCGTGAAGAAACAACTAACCTATGGCTACACCTTC. The chain employs TRBV29-1 and TRBJ1-2; D unclear. The V gene lost 6 bases and the J gene lost 4 bases, with 15 bases spanning the gap. Per germline, CDR1 SQVTM and CDR2 ANQGSEA. CDR3 length: 13 amino acids.

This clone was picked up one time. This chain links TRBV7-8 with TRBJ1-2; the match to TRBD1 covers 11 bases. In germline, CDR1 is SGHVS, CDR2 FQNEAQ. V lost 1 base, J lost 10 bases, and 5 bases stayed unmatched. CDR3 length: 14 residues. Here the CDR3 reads CASSLGDRGFVYTF. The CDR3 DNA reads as TGTGCCAGCAGCTTAGGGGACAGGGGGTTCGTCTACACCTTC.

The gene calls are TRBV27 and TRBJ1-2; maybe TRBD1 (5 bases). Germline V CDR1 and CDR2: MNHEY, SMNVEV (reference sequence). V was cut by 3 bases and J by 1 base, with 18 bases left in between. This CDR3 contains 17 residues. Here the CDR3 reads CASSFTGREVFNYGYTF. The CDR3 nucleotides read TGTGCCAGCAGTTTCACAGGCAGGGAGGTTTTTAACTATGGCTACACCTTC.

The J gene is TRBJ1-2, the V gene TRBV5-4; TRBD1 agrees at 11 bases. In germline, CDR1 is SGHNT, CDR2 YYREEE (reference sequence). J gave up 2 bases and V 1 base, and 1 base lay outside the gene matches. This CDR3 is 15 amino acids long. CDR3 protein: CASSLWTGGNYGYTF. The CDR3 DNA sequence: TGTGCCAGCAGCTTGTGGACAGGGGGCAACTATGGCTACACCTTC.

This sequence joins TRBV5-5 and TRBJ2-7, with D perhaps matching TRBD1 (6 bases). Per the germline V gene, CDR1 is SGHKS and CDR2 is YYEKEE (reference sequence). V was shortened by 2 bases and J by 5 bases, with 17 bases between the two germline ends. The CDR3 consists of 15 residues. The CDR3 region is CASSFRSAGDHEQYF. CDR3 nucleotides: TGTGCCAGCAGCTTTAGGAGCGCAGGGGACCACGAGCAGTACTTC.

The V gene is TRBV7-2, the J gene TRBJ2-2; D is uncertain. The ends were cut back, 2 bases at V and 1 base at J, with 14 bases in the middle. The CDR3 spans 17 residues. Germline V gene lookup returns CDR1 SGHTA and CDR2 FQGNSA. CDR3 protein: CASSLSRSEMNTGELFF. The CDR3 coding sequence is TGTGCCAGCAGCTTATCGAGGTCGGAGATGAACACCGGGGAGCTGTTTTTT.

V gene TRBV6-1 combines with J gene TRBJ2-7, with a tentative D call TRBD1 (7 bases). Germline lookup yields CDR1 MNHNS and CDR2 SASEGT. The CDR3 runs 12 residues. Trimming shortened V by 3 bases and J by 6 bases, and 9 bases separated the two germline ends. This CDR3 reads CASSDRGVEQYF. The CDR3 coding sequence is TGTGCCAGCAGTGACAGGGGGGTCGAGCAGTACTTC.